This T cell receptor beta chain was retrieved from a study of post-analysis software for immune sequencing data. Study summary: Several disease courses (relapsing-remitting, secondary progressive and progressive-relapsing) of multiple sclerosis were included.

Notes on the study in general: Controls had significantly higher normalized Chao1 diversity than multiple sclerosis patients. Relative to controls, patients had about 5 TRBV segments at higher frequency, with TRBV5-6, TRBV5-1 and TRBV20-1 among these.

About this clonotype itself: Its target is not known.

Unique molecular identifiers featured in each of the TCR beta cDNA libraries. In TCRdb, the PCR reads were re-called with MiXCR into one record per CDR3 protein. The data show some 690,000 distinct CDR3 sequences, more than 50% seen once. This CDR3 contains 15 residues. V trimming: 8 bases; J trimming: 5 bases; junction bases outside the gene matches: 13. The source material was blood. The V and J genes are TRBV12-3 or TRBV12-4 and TRBJ2-3; 7 positions match TRBD2. This receptor was taken from a girl aged 2-10 years with multiple sclerosis. This chain's CDR3 is CASERRAGAVDTQYF. Written as DNA, the CDR3 is TGTGCCAGCGAAAGACGGGCGGGAGCAGTAGATACGCAGTATTTT.